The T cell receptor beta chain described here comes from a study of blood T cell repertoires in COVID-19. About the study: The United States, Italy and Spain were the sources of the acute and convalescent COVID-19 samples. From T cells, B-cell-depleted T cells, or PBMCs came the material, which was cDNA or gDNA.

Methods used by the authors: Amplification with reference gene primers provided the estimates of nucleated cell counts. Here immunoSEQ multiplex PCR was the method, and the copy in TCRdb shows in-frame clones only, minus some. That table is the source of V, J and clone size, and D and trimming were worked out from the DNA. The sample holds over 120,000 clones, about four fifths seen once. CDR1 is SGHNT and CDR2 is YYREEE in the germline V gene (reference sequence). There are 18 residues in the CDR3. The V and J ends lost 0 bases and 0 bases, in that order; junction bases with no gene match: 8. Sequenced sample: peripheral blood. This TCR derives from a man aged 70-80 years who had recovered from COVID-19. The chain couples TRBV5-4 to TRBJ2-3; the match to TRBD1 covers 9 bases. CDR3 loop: CASSLGTGVGRSTDTQYF. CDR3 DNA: TGTGCCAGCAGCTTGGGGACAGGGGTCGGGAGAAGCACAGATACGCAGTATTTT.